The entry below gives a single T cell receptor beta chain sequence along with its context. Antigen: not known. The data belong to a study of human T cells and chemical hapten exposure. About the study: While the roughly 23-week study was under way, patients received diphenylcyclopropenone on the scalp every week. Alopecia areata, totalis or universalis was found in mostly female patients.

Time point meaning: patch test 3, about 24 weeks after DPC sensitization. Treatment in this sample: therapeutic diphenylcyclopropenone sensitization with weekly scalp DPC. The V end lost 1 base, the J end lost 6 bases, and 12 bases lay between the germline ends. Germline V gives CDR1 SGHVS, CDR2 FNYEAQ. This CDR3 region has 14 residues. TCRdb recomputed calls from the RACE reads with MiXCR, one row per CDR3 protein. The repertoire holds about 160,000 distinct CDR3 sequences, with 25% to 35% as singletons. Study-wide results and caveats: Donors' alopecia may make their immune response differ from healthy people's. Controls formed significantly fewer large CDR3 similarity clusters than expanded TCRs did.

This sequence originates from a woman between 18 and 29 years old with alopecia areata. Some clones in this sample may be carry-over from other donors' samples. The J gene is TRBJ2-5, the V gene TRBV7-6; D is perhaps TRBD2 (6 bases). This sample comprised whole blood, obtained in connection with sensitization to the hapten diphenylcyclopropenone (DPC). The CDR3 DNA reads TGTGCCAGCAGCTTAGGCGGGGTTGAGAAGACCCAGTACTTC. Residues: CASSLGGVEKTQYF.